A selection of T cell receptor beta chains follows, all from one sample in a study of cytomegalovirus exposure and HLA in healthy donors. The table came from immunoSEQ multiplex PCR; TCRdb's copy has only in-frame clones and leaves some out. The sample records about 150,000 clones, around 60% being singletons. Sequencing was carried out using PBMCs. The receptors originated from a woman in her fifties or sixties in good health and CMV-seropositive. The CDR3 runs from the conserved cysteine through the conserved F or W. D genes are given only for firm matches. Not every row has a clone size; where given, it reads once, few, many or a size class.

NA	TRBJ2-7	TRBV4-3	NA	CASSRNAGLIYEQYF	TGCGCCAGCAGCCGGAATGCGGGACTGATTTACGAGCAGTACTTC
NA	TRBJ2-2	TRBV15	NA	CATEDGQGLFTGELFF	TGTGCCACCGAGGATGGGCAGGGTCTTTTCACCGGGGAGCTGTTTTTT
TRBD1	TRBJ1-2	TRBV28	few	CASSPGGSGYGYTF	TGTGCCAGCAGTCCAGGGGGTTCCGGCTATGGCTACACCTTC
NA	TRBJ1-1	TRBV30	NA	CAWSIGGPNTEAFF	TGTGCCTGGAGTATCGGAGGGCCGAACACTGAAGCTTTCTTT
NA	TRBJ1-2	TRBV30	few	CAWRRDTSYGYTF	TGTGCCTGGCGTCGCGACACCAGCTATGGCTACACCTTC
TRBD2	TRBJ2-1	TRBV28	NA	CASSPIAGGRGEQFF	TGTGCCAGCAGTCCCATAGCGGGAGGGCGGGGTGAGCAGTTCTTC
NA	TRBJ2-7	TRBV19	NA	CASSTGRTYEQYF	TGTGCCAGTTCGACAGGAAGAACCTACGAGCAGTACTTC
TRBD2	TRBJ2-3	TRBV27	few	CASSLSQPGLAGPDTQYF	TGTGCCAGCAGTTTATCACAGCCGGGACTAGCGGGACCAGATACGCAGTATTTT
TRBD2	TRBJ2-5	TRBV11-3	few	CASSLGGGEETQYF	TGTGCCAGCAGCTTGGGGGGAGGGGAAGAGACCCAGTACTTC
NA	TRBJ1-3	TRBV19	NA	CASSSGGRRSGNTIYF	TGTGCCAGTAGTAGCGGCGGCCGACGCTCTGGAAACACCATATATTTT
TRBD2	TRBJ2-7	TRBV13	NA	CASSPGSGTSGYEQYF	TGTGCCAGCAGCCCCGGTAGTGGGACTAGCGGCTACGAGCAGTACTTC
TRBD1	TRBJ1-1	TRBV7-2	NA	CASSSDRDTEAFF	TGTGCCAGCAGCTCCGACAGGGATACTGAAGCTTTCTTT
NA	TRBJ2-3	TRBV15	NA	CATSPFPRDTQYF	TGTGCCACCAGCCCCTTCCCTCGGGATACGCAGTATTTT
TRBD2	TRBJ2-5	TRBV7-9	NA	CASSLAGASGRARETQYF	TGTGCCAGCAGCTTAGCGGGGGCTAGCGGGAGGGCCCGGGAGACCCAGTACTTC
TRBD1	TRBJ2-3	TRBV19	NA	CASSIGGTGFADTQYF	TGTGCCAGTAGTATAGGAGGGACAGGGTTCGCAGATACGCAGTATTTT
NA	TRBJ1-2	TRBV15	NA	CATSRDQTERYTF	TGTGCCACCAGCAGAGATCAAACAGAACGGTACACCTTC
TRBD1	TRBJ1-1	TRBV6-1	many	CASSLQGGTEAFF	TGTGCCAGCAGTCTACAGGGGGGCACTGAAGCTTTCTTT
NA	TRBJ2-5	TRBV18	NA	CASSPLADQETQYF	TGTGCCAGCTCACCGTTAGCGGACCAAGAGACCCAGTACTTC
TRBD2	TRBJ2-7	TRBV6-4	NA	CARYLSGRFRVSEQYF	TGTGCCAGATACCTTAGCGGGAGATTTAGGGTATCCGAGCAGTACTTC
TRBD2	TRBJ2-3	TRBV28	NA	CASSSLAGFTDTQYF	TGTGCCAGCAGCTCGCTAGCGGGATTCACAGATACGCAGTATTTT
NA	TRBJ2-7	TRBV5-1	few	CASSLGGLAGDNEQYF	TGCGCCAGCAGCTTGGGGGGATTGGCAGGGGACAACGAGCAGTACTTC
NA	TRBJ2-1	TRBV19	NA	CASSIVEGVVPYNEQFF	TGTGCCAGTAGTATAGTGGAGGGAGTGGTCCCCTACAATGAGCAGTTCTTC